A single sample is the source of the 17 T cell receptor beta chains below, sequenced in a study of blood T cell repertoires in COVID-19 (TCRdb year 2020). Library method: the immunoSEQ multiplex PCR assay. The table was pulled from immuneACCESS by TCRdb, which kept in-frame rearrangements only. Such tables lose some clones; where checked, under half of the loss comes from unresolved V genes, and the rest has no known cause. The sample table shows roughly 200,000 clones, and approximately 81% are seen once. The ten largest clones capture roughly a fifth of the sample. The sequencing input was peripheral blood. The receptors were sampled from a human donor in a cohort sampled during active COVID-19.

This clone has only one observation. The genes are TRBV6-1 and TRBJ1-2; possibly TRBD1 for D (5 bases). The CDR3 contains 13 residues. V was shortened by 3 bases and J by 8 bases, with 13 bases between the two germline ends. Germline-derived CDR1 and CDR2 are MNHNS and SASEGT. The CDR3 DNA is TGTGCCAGCAGTGATATACAGGCACGGGGCTACACCTTC. This sequence encodes CASSDIQARGYTF.

The chain combines TRBV24-1 with TRBJ2-1; TRBD2 matches at 9 bases. The J segment lost 9 bases and the V segment lost 7 bases, leaving 6 bases of the junction unmatched. Germline V lookup: CDR1 KGHDR, CDR2 SFDVKD. The CDR3 is made up of 13 amino acids. CDR3 sequence reads: CATRASGEAEQFF. CDR3 nucleotides: TGTGCCACCAGGGCTAGCGGGGAGGCTGAGCAGTTCTTC.

This rearrangement joins TRBV5-6 to TRBJ1-3, with a weak D call TRBD1 (5 bases). The CDR3 totals 14 residues. The germline CDR1 and CDR2 sequences are SGHDT and YYEEEE. Trimming removed 4 bases from V and 4 bases from J, with 12 bases in between. This CDR3 is CASSQRGLGNTIYF. Written as DNA, the CDR3 is TGTGCCAGCAGCCAGCGGGGGTTAGGAAACACCATATATTTT.

Here the CDR3 DNA reads TGTGCCAGCAGCTTAGGTGGTCTAGACCAAGAGACCCAGTACTTC. Translating gives CASSLGGLDQETQYF. The V and J genes are TRBV7-6 and TRBJ2-5, with unresolved D. Trimming removed 1 base from V and 0 bases from J, with 9 bases in between. This CDR3 has 15 residues. From germline, CDR1 is SGHVS and CDR2 FNYEAQ.

The chain has TRBV18 and TRBJ1-1; 8 bases map to TRBD1. CDR1 is KGHSH and CDR2 is LQKENI in the germline V gene. The CDR3 contains 15 residues. The J segment lost 1 base and the V segment lost 1 base, leaving 2 bases of the junction unmatched. The DNA of the CDR3 is TGTGCCAGCTCACCACAGACAGGGGCGAACACTGAAGCTTTCTTT. Protein: CASSPQTGANTEAFF.

The chain couples TRBV18 to TRBJ1-5; D is uncertain. This CDR3 is 14 amino acids long. Germline values: CDR1 KGHSH, CDR2 LQKENI. V was clipped by 3 bases and J by 1 base, with 7 bases between them. CDR3 sequence: CASSPQVSNQPQHF. As DNA, the CDR3 is TGTGCCAGCTCACCCCAGGTGAGCAATCAGCCCCAGCATTTT. Full variable domain (rest looked up from reference TRBV18 and TRBJ1-5): NAGVMQNPRHLVRRRGQEARLRCSPMKGHSHVYWYRQLPEEGLKFMVYLQKENIIDESGMPKERFSAEFPKEGPSILRIQQVVRGDSAAYFCASSPQVSNQPQHFGDGTRLSIL.

This chain uses TRBV7-8 with TRBJ2-7; perhaps TRBD1 as D (6 bases). There are 13 residues in the CDR3. Trimming shortened V by 7 bases and J by 2 bases, and 12 bases separated the two germline ends. Germline V CDR1 and CDR2: SGHVS, FQNEAQ. The CDR3 loop reads CASTRQAAYEQYF. CDR3 in DNA: TGTGCCAGCACTAGACAGGCTGCCTACGAGCAGTACTTC. Looking up the rest from reference TRBV7-8 and TRBJ2-7 gives the full variable domain: GAGVSQSPRYKVAKRGQDVALRCDPISGHVSLFWYQQALGQGPEFLTYFQNEAQLDKSGLPSDRFFAERPEGSVSTLKIQRTQQEDSAVYLCASTRQAAYEQYFGPGTRLTVT.

V gene TRBV7-8 combines with J gene TRBJ2-5; D possibly corresponds to TRBD1 (5 bases). V lost 5 bases and J lost 4, with 11 bases in between. This CDR3 region has 13 residues. In germline, CDR1 is SGHVS, CDR2 FQNEAQ. CDR3: CASSKGPLETQYF. The CDR3 DNA follows: TGTGCCAGCAGCAAGGGGCCGCTAGAGACCCAGTACTTC. The full variable domain, in which reference TRBV7-8 and TRBJ2-5 provide the parts outside the CDR3, is GAGVSQSPRYKVAKRGQDVALRCDPISGHVSLFWYQQALGQGPEFLTYFQNEAQLDKSGLPSDRFFAERPEGSVSTLKIQRTQQEDSAVYLCASSKGPLETQYFGPGTRLLVL.

The chain recombines TRBV10-3 with TRBJ2-1; weak D call: TRBD2 (7 bases). The CDR3 has 11 residues. V was trimmed by 3 bases and J by 14 bases, leaving 11 bases between them. From germline, CDR1 is ENHRY and CDR2 SYGVKD. The CDR3 loop is CAISEGGGKFF. The CDR3 DNA is TGTGCCATCAGTGAAGGGGGGGGCAAGTTCTTC.

This chain uses TRBV13 with TRBJ2-2; possible D gene TRBD1, 6 bases. This CDR3 spans 15 amino acids. The germline gives CDR1 PRHDT, CDR2 FYEKMQ (reference sequence). With 6 bases removed from V and 6 bases from J, the gap between germline ends came to 17 bases. The DNA of the CDR3 is TGTGCCAGCAGATTACAGGGAACCTCCGCCGGGGAGCTGTTTTTT. Protein product: CASRLQGTSAGELFF. The full variable domain, its missing parts supplied by reference TRBV13 and TRBJ2-2, is AAGVIQSPRHLIKEKRETATLKCYPIPRHDTVYWYQQGPGQDPQFLISFYEKMQSDKGSIPDRFSAQQFSDYHSELNMSSLELGDSALYFCASRLQGTSAGELFFGEGSRLTVL.

The chain links TRBV12-5 to TRBJ2-1, with 7 positions matching TRBD2. Germline assignment: CDR1 LGHNT and CDR2 FRNRAP. Trimming removed 3 bases from V and 10 bases from J; junction bases left unmatched: 9. There are 14 residues in the CDR3. CDR3 protein: CASGLGLAASEQFF. The CDR3 bases are TGTGCTAGTGGTTTAGGGCTAGCGGCCAGCGAGCAGTTCTTC. The full variable domain, completed using reference TRBV12-5 and TRBJ2-1, is DARVTQTPRHKVTEMGQEVTMRCQPILGHNTVFWYRQTMMQGLELLAYFRNRAPLDDSGMPKDRFSAEMPDATLATLKIQPSEPRDSAVYFCASGLGLAASEQFFGPGTRLTVL.

This chain links TRBV7-9 with TRBJ1-3; D call uncertain. Per the germline V gene, CDR1 is SEHNR and CDR2 is FQNEAQ (reference sequence). Deletions cut 2 bases from V and 3 bases from J, with 8 bases between. The CDR3 is made up of 14 amino acids. The CDR3 bases are TGTGCCAGCAGCTTATCACAGAATGGAAACACCATATATTTT. This gives the protein CASSLSQNGNTIYF.

This clone was counted once. This CDR3 reads CASSSLPPGQGNYGYTF. CDR3 DNA sequence: TGTGCCAGCAGCTCGTTACCTCCGGGACAGGGGAACTATGGCTACACCTTC. The chain couples TRBV5-4 to TRBJ1-2; 10 bases are shared with TRBD1. CDR1 and CDR2 from the germline V gene are SGHNT and YYREEE (reference sequence). Trimming cost V 3 bases and J 2 bases; bases outside gene matches: 10. The CDR3 length is 17 residues.

V is TRBV6-5 and J is TRBJ1-6, with D uncertain. The CDR3 spans 14 residues. V was trimmed by 2 bases and J by 8 bases, leaving 10 bases between them. CDR1 and CDR2 from the germline V gene are MNHEY and SVGAGI. CDR3 bases: TGTGCCAGCAGTTACAAGAACGCGGATTCACCCCTCCACTTT. Translation: CASSYKNADSPLHF.

The chain uses TRBV19 and TRBJ1-5; D gene unclear. The CDR3 consists of 14 residues. Germline V CDR1 and CDR2: LNHDA, SQIVND (reference sequence). Trimming stripped 3 bases from V and 6 bases from J, with 12 bases between. The CDR3 loop reads CASSINFGVQPQHF. In DNA form, the CDR3 reads TGTGCCAGTAGTATTAATTTCGGGGTTCAGCCCCAGCATTTT.

The gene calls are TRBV10-3 and TRBJ2-7; D might be TRBD2 (7 bases). CDR1 is ENHRY, CDR2 SYGVKD, per germline. V lost 8 bases, J lost 5 bases, and 22 bases lay in between. The CDR3 spans 15 residues. CDR3 loop: CAIRGEAGARNEQYF. Written as DNA, the CDR3 is TGTGCCATCCGGGGGGAGGCGGGGGCTCGGAACGAGCAGTACTTC.

V and J are TRBV27 and TRBJ1-2; 8 nucleotides line up with TRBD1. Germline V gene data show CDR1 as MNHEY and CDR2 as SMNVEV (reference sequence). The CDR3 is made up of 16 amino acids. Germline trimming cut 3 bases from V and 8 bases from J; bases unmatched to any gene: 14. The CDR3 sequence is CASSLVSGGLGGGYTF. In DNA, the CDR3 is TGTGCCAGCAGTTTGGTGTCAGGGGGCTTGGGGGGGGGCTACACCTTC.